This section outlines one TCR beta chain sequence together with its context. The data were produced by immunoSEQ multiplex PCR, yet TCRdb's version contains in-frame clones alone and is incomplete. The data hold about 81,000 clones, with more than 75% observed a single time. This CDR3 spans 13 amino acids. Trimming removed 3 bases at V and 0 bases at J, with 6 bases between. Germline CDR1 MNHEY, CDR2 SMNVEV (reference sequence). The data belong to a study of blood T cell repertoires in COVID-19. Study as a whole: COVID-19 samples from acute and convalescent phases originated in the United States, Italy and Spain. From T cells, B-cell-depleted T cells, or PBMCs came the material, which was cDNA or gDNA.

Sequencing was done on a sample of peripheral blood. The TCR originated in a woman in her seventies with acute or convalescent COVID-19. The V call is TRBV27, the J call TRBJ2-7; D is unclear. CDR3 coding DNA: TGTGCCAGCAGTTTCGGCGGCTCCTACGAGCAGTACGTC. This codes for CASSFGGSYEQYV.